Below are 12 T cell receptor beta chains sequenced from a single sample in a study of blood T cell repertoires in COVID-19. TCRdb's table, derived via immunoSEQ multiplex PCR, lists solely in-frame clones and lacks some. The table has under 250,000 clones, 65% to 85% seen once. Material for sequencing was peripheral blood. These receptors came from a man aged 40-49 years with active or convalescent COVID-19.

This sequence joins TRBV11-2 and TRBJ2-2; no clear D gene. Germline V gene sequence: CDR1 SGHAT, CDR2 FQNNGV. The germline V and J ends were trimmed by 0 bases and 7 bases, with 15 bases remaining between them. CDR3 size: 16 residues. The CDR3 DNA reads TGTGCCAGCAGCTTAGACCCCGCATCGGCTAGCGGGGAGCTGTTTTTT. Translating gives CASSLDPASASGELFF.

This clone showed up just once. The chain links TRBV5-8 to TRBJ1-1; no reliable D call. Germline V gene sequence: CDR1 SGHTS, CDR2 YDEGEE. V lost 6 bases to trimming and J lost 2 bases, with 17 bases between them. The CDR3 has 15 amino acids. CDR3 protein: CASTYGRDPNTEAFF. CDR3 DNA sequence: TGTGCCAGCACCTACGGACGGGATCCCAACACTGAAGCTTTCTTT.

CDR3 DNA sequence: TGTGCCACCAGCAGGGTCCCGGGACAGGGTTTAGTTGGCTACACCTTC. Translating it yields CATSRVPGQGLVGYTF. The chain has TRBV15 and TRBJ1-2; 9 bases are shared with TRBD1. Germline V CDR1 and CDR2: LNHNV, YYDKDF (reference sequence). With V trimmed by 3 bases and J by 7 bases, 12 bases remained unmatched. This CDR3 has 16 residues.

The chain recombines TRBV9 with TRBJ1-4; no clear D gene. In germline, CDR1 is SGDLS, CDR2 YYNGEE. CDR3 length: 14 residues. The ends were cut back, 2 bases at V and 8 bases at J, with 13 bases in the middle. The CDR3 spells CASSVFSVGEKLFF. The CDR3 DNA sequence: TGTGCCAGCAGCGTTTTTTCAGTCGGGGAAAAACTGTTTTTT.

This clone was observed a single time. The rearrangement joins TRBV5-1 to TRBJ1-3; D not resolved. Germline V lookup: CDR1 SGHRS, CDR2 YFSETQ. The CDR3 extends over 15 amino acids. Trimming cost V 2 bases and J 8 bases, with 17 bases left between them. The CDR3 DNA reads TGCGCCAGCAGCTTCGGCGGGCCCGCCGGAGACACCATATATTTT. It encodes CASSFGGPAGDTIYF.

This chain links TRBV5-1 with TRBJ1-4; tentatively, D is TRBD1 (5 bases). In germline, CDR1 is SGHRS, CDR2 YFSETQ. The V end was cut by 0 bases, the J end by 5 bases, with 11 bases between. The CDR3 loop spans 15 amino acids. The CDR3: CASSLGTLQNEKLFF. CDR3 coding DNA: TGCGCCAGCAGCTTGGGGACACTCCAAAATGAAAAACTGTTTTTT.

CDR3 region: CAWSPYGGMNTEAFF. CDR3 sequence (DNA): TGTGCCTGGAGCCCTTACGGAGGTATGAACACTGAAGCTTTCTTT. The J gene is TRBJ1-1, the V gene TRBV30; D is ambiguous. Trimming stripped 3 bases from V and 0 bases from J, with 14 bases between. The germline V gene encodes CDR1 GTSNPN and CDR2 SVGIG (reference sequence). This CDR3 region has 15 residues.

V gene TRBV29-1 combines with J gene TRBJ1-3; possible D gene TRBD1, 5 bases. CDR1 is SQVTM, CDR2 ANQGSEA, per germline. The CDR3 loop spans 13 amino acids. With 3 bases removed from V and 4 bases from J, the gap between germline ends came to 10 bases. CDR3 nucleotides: TGCAGCGTTGAGTTGGGGCTAGGAAACACCATATATTTT. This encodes CSVELGLGNTIYF.

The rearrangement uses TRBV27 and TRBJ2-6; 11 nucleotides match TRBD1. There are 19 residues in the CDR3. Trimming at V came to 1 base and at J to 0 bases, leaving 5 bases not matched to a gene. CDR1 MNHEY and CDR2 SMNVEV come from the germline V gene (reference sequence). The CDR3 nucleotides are TGTGCCAGCAGTTTATATGGGGACAGGGGGACCTCTGGGGCCAACGTCCTGACTTTC. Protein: CASSLYGDRGTSGANVLTF.

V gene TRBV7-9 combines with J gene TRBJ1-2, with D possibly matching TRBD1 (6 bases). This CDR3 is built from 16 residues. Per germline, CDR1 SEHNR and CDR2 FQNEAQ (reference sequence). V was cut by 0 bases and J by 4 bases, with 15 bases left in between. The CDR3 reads CASSLAGGQGVYGYTF. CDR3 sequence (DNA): TGTGCCAGCAGCTTAGCAGGGGGACAAGGCGTCTATGGCTACACCTTC. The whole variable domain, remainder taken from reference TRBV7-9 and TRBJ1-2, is DTGVSQNPRHKITKRGQNVTFRCDPISEHNRLYWYRQTLGQGPEFLTYFQNEAQLEKSRLLSDRFSAERPKGSFSTLEIQRTEQGDSAMYLCASSLAGGQGVYGYTFGSGTRLTVV.

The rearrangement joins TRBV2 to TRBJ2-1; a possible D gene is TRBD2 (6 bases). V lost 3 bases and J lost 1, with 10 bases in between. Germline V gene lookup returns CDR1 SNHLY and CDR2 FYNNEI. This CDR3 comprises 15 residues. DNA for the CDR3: TGTGCCAGCAGTGATCGGAGGGAGTCCTACAATGAGCAGTTCTTC. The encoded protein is CASSDRRESYNEQFF.

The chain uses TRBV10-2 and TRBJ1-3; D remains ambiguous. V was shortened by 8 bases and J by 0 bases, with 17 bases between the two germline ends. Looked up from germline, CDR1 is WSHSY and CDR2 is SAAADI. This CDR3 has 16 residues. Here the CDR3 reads CASGPFQTFSGNTIYF. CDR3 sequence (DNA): TGCGCCAGCGGGCCCTTCCAGACCTTCTCTGGAAACACCATATATTTT.